This entry concerns a single T cell receptor beta chain. This CDR3 comprises 17 residues. CDR1 MGHRA and CDR2 YSYEKL come from the germline V gene. The junction had 4 bases not matched to a gene; V was cut back by 4 bases and J by 1 base. The data were taken from a study of T cell responses to AZD1222 COVID-19 vaccine. The data were produced by immunoSEQ multiplex PCR, yet TCRdb's version contains in-frame clones alone and is incomplete. The top ten clones hold about 4.7% of a sample with about 34,000 clones, roughly 74% of them seen once. V usage is TRBV4-1 and J usage is TRBJ2-2; 12 nucleotides agree with TRBD2. This sample comprised peripheral blood, obtained 28 days after the second AZD1222 dose. The sequence was obtained from an adult who received the AZD1222 COVID-19 vaccine. The chain's CDR3 is CASSPATSGRNTGELFF. The CDR3 coding sequence is TGCGCCAGCAGCCCAGCGACTAGCGGGAGGAACACCGGGGAGCTGTTTTTT.